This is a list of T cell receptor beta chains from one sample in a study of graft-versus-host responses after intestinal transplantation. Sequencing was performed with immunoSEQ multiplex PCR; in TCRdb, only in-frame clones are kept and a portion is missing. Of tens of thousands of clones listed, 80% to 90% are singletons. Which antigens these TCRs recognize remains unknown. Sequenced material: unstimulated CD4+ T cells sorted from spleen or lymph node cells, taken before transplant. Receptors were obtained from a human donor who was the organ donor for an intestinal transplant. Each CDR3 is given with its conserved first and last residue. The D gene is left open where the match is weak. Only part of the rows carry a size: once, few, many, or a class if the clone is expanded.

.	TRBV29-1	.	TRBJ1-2	CSVGGDRGYTF	TGCAGCGTTGGGGGGGATCGTGGCTACACCTTC
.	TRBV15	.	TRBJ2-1	CATSRDPRGSYNEQFF	TGTGCCACCAGCAGAGATCCCCGGGGGTCCTACAATGAGCAGTTCTTC
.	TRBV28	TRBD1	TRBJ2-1	CASSIQGAYNEQFF	TGTGCCAGCAGCATACAGGGGGCCTACAATGAGCAGTTCTTC
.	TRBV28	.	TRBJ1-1	CASSSHGDFGGARYF	TGTGCCAGCAGTTCGCATGGAGATTTCGGGGGGGCGCGGTACTTT
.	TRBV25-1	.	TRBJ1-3	CASSESAGGGNTIYF	TGTGCCAGCAGTGAATCGGCAGGAGGGGGAAACACCATATATTTT
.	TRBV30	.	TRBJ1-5	CAWSGGGDQPQHF	TGTGCCTGGAGTGGTGGGGGCGATCAGCCCCAGCATTTT
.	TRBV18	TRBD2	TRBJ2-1	CASSLAGAEQFF	TGTGCCAGCTCACTAGCGGGAGCTGAGCAGTTCTTC
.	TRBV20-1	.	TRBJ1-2	CSARAGHGYTF	TGCAGTGCTAGGGCAGGGCATGGCTACACCTTC
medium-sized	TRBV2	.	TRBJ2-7	CASSEDIGNRYF	TGTGCCAGCAGTGAAGATATCGGGAATAGGTACTTC
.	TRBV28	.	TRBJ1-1	CASSSERNTEAFF	TGTGCCAGCAGTTCAGAAAGGAACACTGAAGCTTTCTTT
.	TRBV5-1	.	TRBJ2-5	CASSLSRFQETQYF	TGCGCCAGCAGCTTGTCACGGTTCCAAGAGACCCAGTACTTC
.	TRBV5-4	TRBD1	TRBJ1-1	CASSLPTGGKTEAFF	TGTGCCAGCAGCCTACCGACAGGGGGCAAGACTGAAGCTTTCTTT
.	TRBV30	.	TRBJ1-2	CAWSHAQALDGYTF	TGTGCCTGGAGTCACGCACAGGCCCTAGATGGCTACACCTTC
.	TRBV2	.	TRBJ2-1	CASSDSLTVSEQFF	TGTGCCAGCAGTGACTCATTGACAGTCAGTGAGCAGTTCTTC
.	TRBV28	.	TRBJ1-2	CASSYPKGGYTF	TGTGCCAGCAGTTACCCGAAGGGGGGCTACACCTTC
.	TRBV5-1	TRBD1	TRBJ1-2	CASSSEGQAFEGYTF	TGCGCCAGCAGCTCGGAGGGACAGGCGTTCGAAGGCTACACCTTC
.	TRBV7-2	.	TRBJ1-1	CASSLRDIMNTEAFF	TGTGCCAGCAGCTTACGGGACATCATGAACACTGAAGCTTTCTTT
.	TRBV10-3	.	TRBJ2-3	CAISGGQTSVTDTQYF	TGTGCCATCAGTGGGGGCCAGACGTCCGTCACAGATACGCAGTATTTT